Listed here are 18 T cell receptor beta chains from one sample, sequenced in a study of tumor and adjacent non-tumor tissue in lung cancer. A modified ARM-PCR protocol with three rounds of nested PCR amplified TCRbeta. TCRdb itself ran the multiplex PCR reads through MiXCR, one entry per CDR3 protein. Here the sample spans 90,000 to 100,000 distinct CDR3 sequences, roughly 78% being singletons. No cell sorting was done before RNA was extracted from the tissue. The normal lung tissue was taken more than 3 cm from the tumor edge. The sequenced material came from distant non-tumor lung tissue. These receptors all stem from a man aged 55 to 70 with small cell lung cancer.

The chain is built from TRBV29-1 and TRBJ1-1; D is ambiguous. Germline V CDR1 and CDR2: SQVTM, ANQGSEA. The CDR3 sequence is 13 residues long. Trimming removed 2 bases from V and 9 bases from J, with 16 bases in between. CDR3 region: CSVEQHRRDKAFF. In nucleotides, the CDR3 is TGCAGCGTTGAACAGCACCGACGAGATAAAGCTTTCTTT.

J is TRBJ1-1 and V is TRBV6-1; D not certain. This CDR3 is 15 amino acids long. Germline CDR1 reads MNHNS; CDR2 reads SASEGT. V shed 10 bases and J shed 6 bases, with 24 bases lying between them. CDR3 protein: CAIQDGGVGRSEAFF. CDR3 bases: TGTGCCATCCAGGACGGAGGCGTCGGGAGATCTGAAGCTTTCTTT.

The chain couples TRBV5-4 to TRBJ2-1; 13 bases are shared with TRBD2. The CDR3 sequence is 15 residues long. The germline V gene encodes CDR1 SGHNT and CDR2 YYREEE (reference sequence). CDR3 DNA: TGTGTCAACAGCTTCAAGACTAGCGGGAGGAATGAGCAGTTCTTC. Its translation: CVNSFKTSGRNEQFF.

This clonotype was found a few times. This chain uses TRBV20-1 with TRBJ2-3, with 9 positions matching TRBD2. The V segment lost 0 bases and the J segment 4 bases; nucleotides outside the gene matches: 8. The CDR3 contains 16 residues. Germline V gene data show CDR1 as DFQATT and CDR2 as SNEGSKA (reference sequence). The chain's CDR3 is CSARDLGSGRPDTQYF. Here the CDR3 DNA reads TGCAGTGCTAGAGATCTCGGGAGCGGGAGGCCAGATACGCAGTATTTT.

Regarding this clonotype: The junction shows a germline mismatch at one end, possibly a read error. CDR3 nucleotide sequence: TGTGGCAGCTGTATCGGTCCTAACAATGAGCAGTTCTTC. Its protein product is CGSCIGPNNEQFF. The J gene is TRBJ2-1, the V gene TRBV6-2 or TRBV6-3; D not resolved. Germline loops: CDR1 MNHEY, CDR2 SVGEGT. This CDR3 is built from 13 residues.

A word on this clonotype: Relative to the germline gene, one junction end is altered; a read error may explain this. This chain joins TRBV6-2 or TRBV6-3 and TRBJ2-6; D is possibly TRBD1 (6 bases). This CDR3 has 15 amino acids. Germline-derived CDR1 and CDR2 are MNHEY and SVGEGT. Here the CDR3 reads CASGPDVSGDNILTF. CDR3 bases: TGTGCCAGCGGGCCCGATGTCTCTGGGGACAACATCCTGACTTTC.

About this clonotype: The conserved phenylalanine or tryptophan is not found at the CDR3 terminus, so this likely reflects a read error. V usage is TRBV7-9 and J usage is TRBJ1-1; TRBD1 matches at 11 bases. Germline-derived CDR1 and CDR2 are SEHNR and FQNEAQ (reference sequence). This CDR3 comprises 15 residues. CDR3 sequence (DNA): TGTGACAGTAGCATACGGGACAGGGGGTTTCTCGAAGCTTTCCTT. Its protein product is CDSSIRDRGFLEAFL.

On this clonotype: This may come from a read error, since a much larger clone is one base off. No conserved phenylalanine or tryptophan ends this CDR3, so it is likely a read error. The chain joins TRBV24-1 to TRBJ2-1; 13 nucleotides line up with TRBD2. Germline trimming cut 7 bases from V and 6 bases from J; bases unmatched to any gene: 5. This CDR3 is 15 amino acids long. Germline V gene lookup returns CDR1 KGHDR and CDR2 SFDVKD. CDR3 loop: CATSTSGRGGNEQFV. DNA of the CDR3: TGTGCCACCAGCACTAGCGGGAGGGGGGGCAATGAGCAGTTCGTC.

Concerning this clonotype itself: One end of the junction varies from germline; a read error may be responsible. The CDR3 sequence is CARRTLGLFSGYTF. CDR3 sequence (DNA): TGTGCCCGCAGGACCCTGGGACTGTTCAGTGGCTACACCTTC. The chain combines TRBV6-1 with TRBJ1-2; weak D call: TRBD1 (5 bases). The length of the CDR3 is 14 residues. Germline V gene sequence: CDR1 MNHNS, CDR2 SASEGT.

About this clonotype itself: A much larger clone sits a single nucleotide away, making a read error possible. The chain uses TRBV7-9 and TRBJ2-1; TRBD2 matches at 8 bases. The CDR3 length is 16 residues. Germline V lookup: CDR1 SEHNR, CDR2 FQNEAQ (reference sequence). The V and J ends lost 6 bases and 2 bases, in that order; junction bases with no gene match: 9. Written as DNA, the CDR3 is TGTGCCAGCAGGCGCTTCATAGCGGGAACCTACAATGAGCAGTTCTTC. The encoded protein is CASRRFIAGTYNEQFF.

Turning to this clonotype: At one end, the junction sequence differs from germline, possibly due to a read error. This rearrangement joins TRBV6-6 to TRBJ2-1; 10 nucleotides line up with TRBD2. The length of the CDR3 is 15 residues. CDR1 is MNHNY and CDR2 is SVGAGI in the germline V gene (reference sequence). CDR3 region: CASWKLAGGGNEQFF. The CDR3 coding sequence is TGTGCCAGTTGGAAATTAGCGGGAGGTGGCAATGAGCAATTCTTC.

To note about this clonotype: A read error is possible here, since a much larger clone lies one base away. The V and J genes are TRBV7-9 and TRBJ1-2; D is uncertain. The CDR3 is made up of 13 amino acids. CDR1 and CDR2 (germline): SEHNR, FQNEAQ (reference sequence). V gave up 1 base and J gave up 5 bases, with 8 bases separating them. CDR3 DNA: TGTGCCAGCAGCTTAGTGGACGGATATGGCTACACCTTC. As protein: CASSLVDGYGYTF.

V is TRBV28 and J is TRBJ1-5; D is ambiguous. V was trimmed by 1 base and J by 13 bases, leaving 20 bases between them. Germline CDR1 MDHEN, CDR2 SYDVKM. This CDR3 spans 15 amino acids. The CDR3 bases are TGTGCCAGCAGTTTATTATCGGACGGGAATCAGTCTCAGCATTTT. This sequence encodes CASSLLSDGNQSQHF.

With regard to this clonotype: Compared with germline, one end of the junction differs, possibly owing to a read error. This rearrangement joins TRBV12-3 or TRBV12-4 to TRBJ2-1; 10 bases are shared with TRBD2. This CDR3 spans 15 amino acids. DNA for the CDR3: TGTGCCAGCAGTTCTACTAGCGGGATCTACAAAGAGCAGTTCTTC. Protein: CASSSTSGIYKEQFF.

This clonotype was detected ten times or more. V and J are TRBV11-2 and TRBJ2-1; weak D call: TRBD2 (6 bases). The V gene lost 2 bases and the J gene lost 0 bases, with 11 bases spanning the gap. The CDR3 extends over 16 amino acids. CDR1 and CDR2 (germline): SGHAT, FQNNGV. The CDR3 region has the DNA TGTGCCAGCAGCTTAATAGCGGCCAGCTCCTACAATGAGCAGTTCTTC. Translation: CASSLIAASSYNEQFF. The variable domain in full, with the rest retrieved from reference TRBV11-2 and TRBJ2-1, is EAGVAQSPRYKIIEKRQSVAFWCNPISGHATLYWYQQILGQGPKLLIQFQNNGVVDDSQLPKDRFSAERLKGVDSTLKIQPAKLEDSAVYLCASSLIAASSYNEQFFGPGTRLTVL.

This clonotype has only a few counts. Possible read error: a much larger clone is one base away. The chain links TRBV28 to TRBJ2-1; D gene ambiguous. CDR1 is MDHEN, CDR2 SYDVKM, per germline. Trimming removed 11 bases at V and 4 bases at J, with 12 bases between. The CDR3 extends over 12 amino acids. CDR3 sequence (DNA): TGTGCCCGCGTCTCCTCTTACAATGAGCAGTTCTTC. Translation gives CARVSSYNEQFF. Together with reference TRBV28 and TRBJ2-1, the CDR3 gives the full variable domain: DVKVTQSSRYLVKRTGEKVFLECVQDMDHENMFWYRQDPGLGLRLIYFSYDVKMKEKGDIPEGYSVSREKKERFSLILESASTNQTSMYLCARVSSYNEQFFGPGTRLTVL.

About this clonotype: At one end, the junction sequence differs from germline, possibly due to a read error. The rearrangement uses TRBV12-3 or TRBV12-4 and TRBJ2-1, with TRBD2 identical over 11 bases. The CDR3 length is 16 residues. CDR3 nucleotides: TGCGCCAGCAGTGTCCGACTAGCGGGACAATACATTGAGCGGTTCTTC. Its translation: CASSVRLAGQYIERFF.

The V and J genes are TRBV12-3 or TRBV12-4 and TRBJ1-1, with D possibly TRBD1 on 5 matching bases. The CDR3 runs to 15 residues. Trimming took 6 bases from V and 10 from J, leaving 24 bases between them. CDR3: CASSRLPTVNTGAFF. The CDR3 DNA follows: TGTGCCAGCAGCCGACTCCCGACAGTGAACACAGGAGCTTTCTTT.